At least ten counts were recorded for the clone carrying this T cell receptor beta chain. The antigen is unknown. The entry originates in a study of T cell repertoires in cytomegalovirus infection. Study context: Through public TCR beta signatures, both CMV infection and matching HLA type were indicated.

Overall study findings and caveats: The ex vivo response was dominated by HLA-C-restricted CMV-specific TCR beta clonotypes.

TCRdb processed the reads anew with MiXCR; each CDR3 protein has one entry. Seen here are some 300,000 distinct CDR3 sequences, under 20% observed once, and the top ten hold 12%. V lost 5 bases to trimming and J lost 8 bases, with 14 bases between them. Germline lookup yields CDR1 SEHNR and CDR2 FQNEAQ (reference sequence). The CDR3 runs 13 residues. The chain combines TRBV7-9 with TRBJ2-3, with D perhaps TRBD2 (5 bases). What was sequenced was PBMCs. The source is a human donor in good health (CMV status not recorded). Some clones in this sample may be carry-over from other donors' samples. The CDR3 region has the DNA TGTGCCAGCAGCGCCCTCGGGATGGGTACGCAGTATTTT. It codes for CASSALGMGTQYF.